This TCR beta chain was documented in a study of OX40 agonist ivuxolimab in advanced cancers. Study as a whole: Prior therapy, whether anti-PD-1, anti-PD-L1 or anti-CTLA-4, was allowed, and about 39% had some.

Sequencing used immunoSEQ multiplex PCR; TCRdb keeps in-frame clones, though not all of them. Of about 78,000 clones in the sample, 92% were seen once. Findings and limits, study-wide: CD8+ T cells averaged more expanded clones than CD4+.

This clone was counted a single time. Antigen specificity is unknown. Germline values: CDR1 SGHTA, CDR2 FQGNSA. V gave up 4 bases and J gave up 2 bases; unmatched junction bases: 10. CDR3 length equals 17 residues. This receptor was obtained from an adult with an advanced solid tumor such as melanoma, head and neck, liver or kidney cancer. This material consisted of CD4+ or CD8+ T cells sorted from blood, taken in a trial of the OX40 agonist ivuxolimab. The V and J genes are TRBV7-2 and TRBJ2-5, with 10 nucleotides matching TRBD1. CDR3 protein: CASSWTGTGVLQETQYF. In DNA, the CDR3 is TGTGCCAGCAGCTGGACCGGGACAGGGGTACTTCAAGAGACCCAGTACTTC.